These T cell receptor beta chains were read from a single sample in a study of T-cell memory formation after mild COVID-19. TCRdb independently ran MiXCR on the 5' RACE reads; one entry per CDR3 protein. The data show around 140,000 distinct CDR3 sequences, around 5.8% seen once. What was sequenced was PBMCs or a T cell subset sorted from them (not recorded which). The receptors shown here come from an adult woman who had mild COVID-19 (a few samples of this study predate the infection). Cell type and time point are not known. The CDR3 runs from the conserved cysteine through the conserved F or W. A D gene is named only where the DNA matches it firmly. For some rows the clone size is stated as once, few or many, or as a class when expanded; others skip it.

len	j_gene	d_gene	v_gene	abundance	CDR3aa	CDR3nt
15	TRBJ2-3	TRBD1	TRBV4-1	many	CASSQRTGGPDTQYF	TGCGCCAGCAGCCAACGGACAGGGGGCCCAGATACGCAGTATTTT
15	TRBJ2-5	.	TRBV7-3	.	CASSLYKGKKETQYF	TGTGCCAGCAGCTTATATAAGGGTAAAAAAGAGACCCAGTACTTC
17	TRBJ2-7	TRBD1	TRBV13	many	CASSLGSYRGLSYEQYF	TGTGCCAGCAGCTTAGGGTCCTACAGGGGGTTGTCCTACGAGCAGTACTTC
14	TRBJ1-2	.	TRBV5-5	few	CASSPEAQNYGYTF	TGTGCCAGCAGCCCGGAGGCGCAGAACTATGGCTACACCTTC
17	TRBJ2-1	.	TRBV11-2	many	CASSSTPLRGTYNEQFF	TGTGCCAGCAGCTCCACCCCCCTCCGGGGAACCTACAATGAGCAGTTCTTC
14	TRBJ1-2	TRBD1	TRBV20-1	.	CSAREQGVNYGYTF	TGCAGTGCTAGAGAGCAGGGGGTCAACTATGGCTACACCTTC
15	TRBJ1-5	TRBD1	TRBV20-1	few	CSATRTGGRSQPQHF	TGCAGTGCTACCCGGACAGGGGGGAGAAGTCAGCCCCAGCATTTT
14	TRBJ1-5	.	TRBV7-9	.	CASSTGYSNQPQHF	TGTGCCAGTTCGACGGGTTATAGCAATCAGCCCCAGCATTTT
15	TRBJ1-5	TRBD1	TRBV28	.	CATGQGIPLGQPQHF	TGTGCCACCGGACAGGGGATCCCCCTAGGTCAGCCCCAGCATTTT
16	TRBJ2-7	TRBD2	TRBV7-9	few	CASSLALAGGPYEQYF	TGTGCCAGCAGCTTAGCGTTAGCGGGAGGGCCGTACGAGCAGTACTTC
15	TRBJ2-3	.	TRBV5-1	many	CASSLSGMVPDTQYF	TGCGCCAGCAGCTTGTCTGGGATGGTCCCCGATACGCAGTATTTT
12	TRBJ2-3	.	TRBV7-2	few	CASSHPPNTQYF	TGTGCCAGCAGCCACCCCCCGAATACGCAGTATTTT
16	TRBJ2-5	.	TRBV12-3/TRBV12-4	many	CASSLARSLRRETQYF	TGTGCCAGCAGTTTAGCGCGGTCCCTCCGTCGGGAGACCCAGTACTTC
14	TRBJ2-1	TRBD2	TRBV20-1	few	CSAKGLGGDNEQFF	TGCAGTGCTAAGGGACTAGGGGGAGACAATGAGCAGTTCTTC
14	TRBJ1-6	TRBD1	TRBV7-6	.	CASSSAGGNSPLHF	TGTGCCAGCAGCTCCGCAGGGGGGAATTCACCCCTCCACTTT
12	TRBJ2-2	.	TRBV12-3/TRBV12-4	many	CASTFGSGELFF	TGTGCCAGCACCTTCGGGTCCGGGGAGCTGTTTTTT
12	TRBJ2-7	.	TRBV18	many	CASSQQPYEQYF	TGTGCCAGCTCACAGCAACCCTACGAGCAGTACTTC
14	TRBJ2-5	.	TRBV29-1	.	CSAQDPGTRETQYF	TGCAGCGCCCAGGATCCCGGGACGCGAGAGACCCAGTACTTC
15	TRBJ2-5	TRBD1	TRBV20-1	many	CSARGDRGQWETQYF	TGCAGTGCTAGAGGTGACAGGGGGCAATGGGAGACCCAGTACTTC
16	TRBJ2-1	.	TRBV24-1	few	CATSDSLLVSYNEQFF	TGTGCCACCAGTGATTCCCTCTTAGTTTCCTACAATGAGCAGTTCTTC
15	TRBJ2-7	TRBD1	TRBV7-9	.	CASNSKGQGPYEQYF	TGTGCCAGCAACTCCAAAGGACAGGGCCCTTACGAGCAGTACTTC
14	TRBJ2-2	.	TRBV7-2	few	CASRSTGTTGELFF	TGTGCCAGCAGATCTACTGGAACCACCGGGGAGCTGTTTTTT
16	TRBJ2-7	TRBD1	TRBV4-3	many	CASSHWGTGKRNEQYF	TGCGCCAGCAGCCATTGGGGGACAGGGAAGCGAAACGAGCAGTACTTC
14	TRBJ2-3	.	TRBV11-3	many	CASSSRLGADTQYF	TGTGCCAGCAGCTCCCGGTTGGGGGCAGATACGCAGTATTTT
16	TRBJ1-5	.	TRBV4-2	many	CASSQDGADSNQPQHF	TGTGCCAGCAGCCAAGATGGCGCGGATAGCAATCAGCCCCAGCATTTT
15	TRBJ2-7	.	TRBV12-3/TRBV12-4	many	CASASRGRPSYEQYF	TGTGCCAGCGCCTCAAGGGGGAGGCCCTCCTACGAGCAGTACTTC
13	TRBJ2-1	TRBD1	TRBV7-9	many	CASIRTGYNEQFF	TGTGCCAGCATCCGGACAGGGTACAATGAGCAGTTCTTC
11	TRBJ2-7	.	TRBV23-1	many	CASSQSSEQYF	TGCGCCAGCAGTCAATCGAGCGAGCAGTACTTC
17	TRBJ2-5	TRBD2	TRBV2	medium-sized	CASSEGPSGGPQWTQYF	TGTGCCAGCAGTGAAGGTCCTAGCGGGGGCCCTCAGTGGACCCAGTACTTC
16	TRBJ2-3	.	TRBV7-6	many	CASSLERLARGDTQYF	TGTGCCAGCAGCTTAGAACGTCTAGCGAGAGGGGATACGCAGTATTTT
15	TRBJ2-1	.	TRBV5-1	many	CASSWSTVANNEQFF	TGCGCCAGCAGCTGGTCGACAGTAGCAAACAATGAGCAGTTCTTC
17	TRBJ2-1	TRBD2	TRBV12-3/TRBV12-4	few	CASSWTSGGHSYNEQFF	TGTGCCAGCAGTTGGACTAGCGGGGGGCACTCCTACAATGAGCAGTTCTTC
16	TRBJ2-1	.	TRBV5-1	many	CASSLEKGIRANEQFF	TGCGCCAGCAGCTTGGAGAAGGGTATTAGGGCCAATGAGCAGTTCTTC
15	TRBJ2-7	.	TRBV7-2	.	CASSSGGNTGYEQYF	TGTGCCAGCAGCTCTGGGGGTAATACTGGGTACGAGCAGTACTTC
17	TRBJ1-2	.	TRBV6-6	many	CASSYSIGGRGIYGYTF	TGTGCCAGCAGTTACTCGATTGGAGGCCGAGGGATTTATGGCTACACCTTC
13	TRBJ2-1	.	TRBV12-3/TRBV12-4	many	CASKNRVFNEQFF	TGTGCCAGCAAAAACAGGGTCTTCAATGAGCAGTTCTTC
11	TRBJ2-5	.	TRBV7-9	many	CASGLQETQYF	TGTGCCAGCGGCTTACAAGAGACCCAGTACTTC
17	TRBJ2-6	.	TRBV12-3/TRBV12-4	many	CASSLSQGLSGANVLTF	TGTGCCAGCAGTCTTTCGCAGGGGCTGTCTGGGGCCAACGTCCTGACTTTC
15	TRBJ2-3	.	TRBV6-4	.	CASSLQTGSKDTQYF	TGTGCCAGCAGTTTACAAACAGGGTCGAAGGATACGCAGTATTTT
15	TRBJ2-7	TRBD1	TRBV5-1	.	CASSWGTGTSYEQYF	TGCGCCAGCAGCTGGGGGACAGGCACCTCCTACGAGCAGTACTTC
14	TRBJ1-1	TRBD1	TRBV7-2	.	CASSLGQGAYEAFF	TGTGCCAGCAGCTTGGGACAGGGGGCCTATGAAGCTTTCTTT
15	TRBJ1-2	.	TRBV3-1	.	CASSQDATGIGGYTF	TGTGCCAGCAGCCAAGACGCCACAGGGATAGGTGGCTACACCTTC
15	TRBJ2-1	TRBD2	TRBV12-3/TRBV12-4	few	CASSRSGVFGDEQFF	TGTGCCAGCAGTAGAAGCGGGGTCTTCGGCGATGAGCAGTTCTTC
14	TRBJ2-1	.	TRBV4-1	many	CASSPLWPYNEQFF	TGCGCCAGCAGCCCCCTATGGCCCTACAATGAGCAGTTCTTC
13	TRBJ1-1	.	TRBV5-1	many	CASSFGGAAEAFF	TGCGCCAGCAGCTTTGGGGGTGCCGCTGAAGCTTTCTTT
15	TRBJ1-5	.	TRBV6-1	.	CASSDPQVVFQPQHF	TGTGCCAGCAGTGACCCCCAGGTGGTATTCCAGCCCCAGCATTTT
12	TRBJ1-5	.	TRBV7-9	.	CASTSETKPQHF	TGTGCCAGCACCTCCGAGACCAAGCCCCAGCATTTT
15	TRBJ2-1	TRBD1	TRBV24-1	many	CATSDVRDRAHEQFF	TGTGCCACCAGTGATGTCCGGGACAGGGCCCATGAGCAGTTCTTC
12	TRBJ2-7	TRBD1	TRBV12-3/TRBV12-4	many	CASSTGQGGQYF	TGTGCCAGCAGTACAGGACAGGGCGGGCAGTACTTC
14	TRBJ1-1	.	TRBV29-1	many	CSVELVAEVTEAFF	TGCAGCGTTGAACTCGTCGCTGAGGTTACTGAAGCTTTCTTT
15	TRBJ1-3	.	TRBV5-1	.	CASSVDSAGGNTIYF	TGCGCCAGCAGCGTGGACAGCGCGGGGGGAAACACCATATATTTT
14	TRBJ2-3	TRBD2	TRBV12-3/TRBV12-4	many	CASSLGLDRDTQYF	TGTGCCAGCAGTTTGGGACTAGATAGGGATACGCAGTATTTT
15	TRBJ2-3	.	TRBV9	many	CASSVGAPSTDTQYF	TGTGCCAGCAGCGTAGGAGCACCTAGCACAGATACGCAGTATTTT
12	TRBJ1-1	.	TRBV12-3/TRBV12-4	many	CASSLSGLGAFF	TGTGCCAGCAGTTTGTCAGGGTTGGGAGCTTTCTTT